This TCR beta chain derives from a study of OX40 agonist ivuxolimab in advanced cancers. Study-level information: Patients received ivuxolimab, an agonistic anti-OX40 (CD134) antibody. The eligibility criteria allowed prior anti-PD-1, anti-PD-L1 or anti-CTLA-4 therapy, and around 40% had some. Among those treated, three patients had partial responses, one with hepatocellular carcinoma and two with cutaneous melanoma.

Broader study findings: Fewer expanded clones were found on average in CD4+ than in CD8+ T cells.

Details on this clone: What it binds is unknown.

This CDR3 has 16 residues. Germline assignment: CDR1 SGHRS and CDR2 YFSETQ. Trimming took 4 bases from V and 4 from J, leaving 17 bases between them. Clones were read by immunoSEQ multiplex PCR, and TCRdb kept only the in-frame ones, dropping some. The data contain about 69,000 clones, approximately 86% of them singletons. This rearrangement joins TRBV5-1 to TRBJ1-4; a possible D gene is TRBD1 (6 bases). The sequenced sample was CD4+ or CD8+ T cells sorted from blood, obtained in a trial of the OX40 agonist ivuxolimab. This TCR came from an adult with an advanced solid tumor such as melanoma, head and neck, liver or kidney cancer. CDR3 sequence reads: CASSLGQSNLNEKLFF. CDR3 DNA: TGCGCCAGCAGCCTAGGACAGTCTAACCTTAATGAAAAACTGTTTTTT.